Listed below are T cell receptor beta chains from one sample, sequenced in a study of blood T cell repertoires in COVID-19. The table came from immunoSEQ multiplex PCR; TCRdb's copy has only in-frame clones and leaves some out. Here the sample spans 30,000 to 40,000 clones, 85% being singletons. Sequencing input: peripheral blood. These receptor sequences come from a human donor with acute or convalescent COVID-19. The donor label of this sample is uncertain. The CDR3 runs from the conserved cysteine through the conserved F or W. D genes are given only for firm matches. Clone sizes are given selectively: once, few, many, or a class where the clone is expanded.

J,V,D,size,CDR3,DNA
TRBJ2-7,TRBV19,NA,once,CASSDGGFSYEQYF,TGTGCCAGTAGTGACGGCGGGTTCTCCTACGAGCAGTACTTC
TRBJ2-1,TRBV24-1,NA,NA,CATSGVLSNEQFF,TGTGCCACCAGCGGGGTGTTGAGCAATGAGCAGTTCTTC
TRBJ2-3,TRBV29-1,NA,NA,CSVGAGTFEADTQYF,TGCAGCGTTGGCGCGGGGACCTTTGAAGCAGATACGCAGTATTTT
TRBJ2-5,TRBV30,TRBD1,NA,CAWSQGARETQYF,TGTGCCTGGAGTCAGGGGGCGCGGGAGACCCAGTACTTC
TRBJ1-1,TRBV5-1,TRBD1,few,CASSSLLRTGGEAFF,TGCGCCAGCAGCTCTCTCTTAAGGACAGGCGGAGAAGCTTTCTTT
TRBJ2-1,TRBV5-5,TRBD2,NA,CASTKLAGGPLGEQFF,TGTGCCAGCACCAAATTAGCGGGGGGGCCTTTAGGTGAGCAGTTCTTC
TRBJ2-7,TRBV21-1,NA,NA,CASTSDRDSFYEQYF,TGTGCCAGCACCAGCGACCGGGACAGCTTCTACGAGCAGTACTTC
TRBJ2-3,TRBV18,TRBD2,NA,CASSPLAGAEDTQYF,TGTGCCAGCTCACCATTAGCGGGAGCTGAAGATACGCAGTATTTT
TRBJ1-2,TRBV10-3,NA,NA,CAISESAAVPYGYTF,TGTGCCATCAGTGAGTCGGCAGCGGTTCCGTATGGCTACACCTTC
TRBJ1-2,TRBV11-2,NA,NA,CASSFLYNYGYTF,TGTGCCAGCAGCTTTTTATATAATTATGGCTACACCTTC
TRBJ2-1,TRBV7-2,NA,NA,CASSLFSGEYNEQFF,TGTGCCAGCAGCTTATTCTCGGGAGAGTACAATGAGCAGTTCTTC
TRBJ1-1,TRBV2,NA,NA,CASSWEGQNTEAFF,TGTGCCAGCAGCTGGGAGGGGCAGAACACTGAAGCTTTCTTT
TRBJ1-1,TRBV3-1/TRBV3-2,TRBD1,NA,CASSQTGDGTEAFF,TGTGCCAGCAGCCAAACAGGGGATGGAACTGAAGCTTTCTTT
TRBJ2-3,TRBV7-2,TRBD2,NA,CASSLLGVASGGEAQYF,TGTGCCAGCAGCTTACTTGGCGTGGCTAGCGGGGGGGAAGCGCAGTATTTT
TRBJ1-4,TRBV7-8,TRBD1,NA,CASSPGTATNEKLFF,TGTGCCAGCAGCCCGGGGACAGCCACTAATGAAAAACTGTTTTTT
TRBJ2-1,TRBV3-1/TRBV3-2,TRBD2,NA,CASSLTSVDNEQFF,TGTGCCAGCAGCCTGACTAGCGTAGACAATGAGCAGTTCTTC
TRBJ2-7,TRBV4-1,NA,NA,CASSQVGGWQYF,TGCGCCAGCAGCCAAGTAGGAGGGTGGCAGTACTTC
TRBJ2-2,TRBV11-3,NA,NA,CASSFGGANTGELFF,TGTGCCAGCAGCTTTGGGGGGGCTAACACCGGGGAGCTGTTTTTT
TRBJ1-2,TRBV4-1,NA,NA,CASSQDLRGSGYTF,TGCGCCAGCAGCCAAGATTTGCGAGGCTCTGGCTACACCTTC
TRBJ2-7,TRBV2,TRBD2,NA,CASSVGGGASSYEQYF,TGTGCCAGCAGTGTGGGCGGGGGGGCTTCCTCCTACGAGCAGTACTTC
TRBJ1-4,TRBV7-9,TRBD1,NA,CATGTGGAEKLFF,TGTGCCACGGGAACAGGGGGCGCAGAAAAACTGTTTTTT
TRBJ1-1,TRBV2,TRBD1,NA,CASSLGQGNTEAFF,TGTGCCAGCAGCCTAGGACAGGGGAACACTGAAGCTTTCTTT
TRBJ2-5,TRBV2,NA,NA,CASKARETYQETQYF,TGTGCCAGCAAGGCGAGGGAGACCTATCAAGAGACCCAGTACTTC
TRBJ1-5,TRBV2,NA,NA,CASRQDISNQPQHF,TGTGCCAGCAGACAGGATATTAGCAATCAGCCCCAGCATTTT
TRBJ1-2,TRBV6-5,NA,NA,CASSVTASVNYGYTF,TGTGCCAGCAGCGTCACTGCCAGCGTTAACTATGGCTACACCTTC
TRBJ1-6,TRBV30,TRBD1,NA,CAWRGDRYNSPLHF,TGTGCCTGGAGGGGGGACAGGTATAATTCACCCCTCCACTTT
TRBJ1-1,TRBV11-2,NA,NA,CASSPQGNTEAFF,TGTGCCAGCAGCCCCCAGGGAAACACTGAAGCTTTCTTT
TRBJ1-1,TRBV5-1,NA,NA,CASSPQTNTEAFF,TGCGCCAGCAGCCCACAGACGAACACTGAAGCTTTCTTT
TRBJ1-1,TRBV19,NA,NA,CASSTGRETEAFF,TGTGCCAGTAGTACCGGACGGGAAACTGAAGCTTTCTTT
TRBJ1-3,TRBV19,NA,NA,CASSMGPGNTIYF,TGTGCCAGTAGTATGGGCCCTGGAAACACCATATATTTT
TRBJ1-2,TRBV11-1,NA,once,CASQFRGSYGYTF,TGTGCCAGCCAATTTCGAGGCAGCTATGGCTACACCTTC